The 28 T cell receptor beta chains below come from one sample, sequenced in a study of OX40 agonist ivuxolimab in advanced cancers. Assay used: immunoSEQ multiplex PCR; TCRdb lists only in-frame clones, some missing. The table lists about 55,000 clones, roughly 90% of them singletons. The material sequenced was CD4+ or CD8+ T cells sorted from blood, taken in a trial of the OX40 agonist ivuxolimab. The receptors stem from an adult with an advanced solid tumor such as melanoma, head and neck, liver or kidney cancer.

The genes are TRBV19 and TRBJ1-5, with 7 bases matching TRBD1. CDR1 is LNHDA, CDR2 SQIVND, per germline (reference sequence). This CDR3 region has 14 residues. V was clipped by 5 bases and J by 7 bases; unmatched bases: 8. This CDR3 is CASSPQGQGQPQHF. CDR3 in DNA: TGTGCCAGTAGTCCACAGGGGCAGGGGCAGCCCCAGCATTTT.

This clone was observed a handful of times. The chain employs TRBV5-6 and TRBJ2-7; D might be TRBD1 (7 bases). The germline V and J ends were trimmed by 9 bases and 6 bases, with 13 bases remaining between them. Germline V CDR1 and CDR2: SGHDT, YYEEEE. The CDR3 has 11 residues. The CDR3 loop reads CATSGGLEQYF. In DNA, the CDR3 is TGTGCCACCTCAGGGGGGCTCGAGCAGTACTTC.

The genes are TRBV6-8 and TRBJ1-4; D unclear. From germline, CDR1 is MNHGY and CDR2 SAAAGT. CDR3 length: 16 residues. Trimming left V 2 bases short and J 0 bases short, with 10 bases between. CDR3 loop: CASSYPGGATNEKLFF. The CDR3 DNA reads TGTGCCAGCAGTTACCCTGGTGGGGCAACTAATGAAAAACTGTTTTTT.

The rearrangement uses TRBV5-1 and TRBJ1-1; no clear D. Looked up from germline, CDR1 is SGHRS and CDR2 is YFSETQ. The CDR3 consists of 15 residues. V was trimmed by 2 bases and J by 0 bases, leaving 11 bases between them. The CDR3 DNA follows: TGCGCCAGCAGCTTTCGGGGTCTCATGAACACTGAAGCTTTCTTT. Amino acids: CASSFRGLMNTEAFF.

This chain connects TRBV6-1 to TRBJ1-4, with TRBD1 matching over 8 bases. Losses at the gene ends were 2 bases for V and 8 bases for J; bases not matched to a gene: 10. Germline V gene data show CDR1 as MNHNS and CDR2 as SASEGT. CDR3 size: 16 residues. This chain's CDR3 is CASSERRAGGGEKLFF. The CDR3, as DNA: TGTGCCAGCAGTGAACGGCGAGCAGGGGGCGGCGAAAAACTGTTTTTT.

J is TRBJ2-1 and V is TRBV12-5; D call uncertain. The CDR3 contains 15 residues. Looked up from germline, CDR1 is LGHNT and CDR2 is FRNRAP. With 0 bases removed from V and 4 bases from J, the gap between germline ends came to 10 bases. The CDR3 reads CASGLVLGGYNEQFF. In DNA form, the CDR3 reads TGTGCTAGTGGTTTGGTACTGGGTGGTTACAATGAGCAGTTCTTC.

The genes are TRBV2 and TRBJ1-6, with 10 positions matching TRBD1. This CDR3 region has 15 residues. From germline, CDR1 is SNHLY and CDR2 FYNNEI. The V segment lost 6 bases and the J segment 10 bases; nucleotides outside the gene matches: 9. DNA of the CDR3: TGTGCCAGCAGCCCCCGGGACAGGGGAGTGTCACCCCTCCACTTT. It encodes CASSPRDRGVSPLHF.

V is TRBV6-5 and J is TRBJ1-2; D is undetermined. The CDR3 consists of 13 residues. Germline loops: CDR1 MNHEY, CDR2 SVGAGI. V lost 5 bases and J lost 1, with 8 bases in between. CDR3 amino acids: CASSITDNYGYTF. Here the CDR3 DNA reads TGTGCCAGCAGTATAACAGATAACTATGGCTACACCTTC.

The rearrangement joins TRBV7-9 to TRBJ2-1, with D possibly being TRBD1 or TRBD2 (5 bases each). In germline, CDR1 is SEHNR, CDR2 FQNEAQ (reference sequence). The CDR3 runs to 16 residues. Trimming shortened V by 6 bases and J by 5 bases, and 20 bases separated the two germline ends. The CDR3 DNA reads TGTGCCAGCAGAGAGGGGCATTTGGACGACAACAATGAGCAGTTCTTC. Translation: CASREGHLDDNNEQFF.

J is TRBJ2-3 and V is TRBV7-3; D is perhaps TRBD2 (6 bases). The CDR3 contains 15 residues. CDR1 and CDR2 (germline): SGHTA, FQGTGA. The germline V and J ends were trimmed by 4 bases and 0 bases, with 11 bases remaining between them. The CDR3 sequence: CASSSAGTSTDTQYF. CDR3 sequence (DNA): TGTGCCAGCAGCTCGGCCGGGACTAGCACAGATACGCAGTATTTT.

This clone was seen once. The chain joins TRBV5-6 to TRBJ2-3; D unresolved. This CDR3 contains 16 residues. V lost 4 bases and J 0 bases, leaving 15 bases between the germline ends. CDR1 SGHDT and CDR2 YYEEEE come from the germline V gene. For the CDR3, the DNA is TGTGCCAGCAGCAAATACAGTACTACTAGCACAGATACGCAGTATTTT. Its protein is CASSKYSTTSTDTQYF.

The rearrangement uses TRBV18 and TRBJ2-5; D remains unclear. The DNA matches TRBJ2-7 better at its end, which makes the J call doubtful. The CDR3 runs to 13 residues. CDR1 and CDR2 from the germline V gene are KGHSH and LQKENI. This CDR3 reads CASSPGGRSEQYF. In nucleotides, the CDR3 is TGTGCCAGCTCACCGGGCGGCCGGAGCGAGCAGTACTTC.

V gene TRBV21-1 combines with J gene TRBJ2-1. TRBV21-1 is flagged as a pseudogene. The CDR3 has 12 amino acids. CDR3 DNA: TGTGCCAGCAAGGGGACGTACAATGAGCAGTTCTTC. Translated, it gives CASKGTYNEQFF.

This clone was seen more than once but under ten times. The chain employs TRBV6-5 and TRBJ1-5, with 7 bases identical to TRBD1. J lost 0 bases, V lost 6 bases, and 5 bases had no gene match. This CDR3 is 15 amino acids long. In germline, CDR1 is MNHEY, CDR2 SVGAGI. In nucleotides, the CDR3 is TGTGCCAGCAGAGGGACAGCTAATAGCAATCAGCCCCAGCATTTT. As protein: CASRGTANSNQPQHF.

This clone was detected only a few times. The rearrangement joins TRBV28 to TRBJ2-5, with 9 bases that match TRBD1. Unmatched junction bases numbered 6, after V lost 5 bases and J lost 2 bases. Germline V lookup: CDR1 MDHEN, CDR2 SYDVKM. This CDR3 contains 15 residues. This CDR3 reads CASSRPGTGQETQYF. Written as DNA, the CDR3 is TGTGCCAGCAGTCGTCCCGGGACAGGGCAAGAGACCCAGTACTTC.

The chain links TRBV13 to TRBJ2-7, with a tentative D call TRBD2 (5 bases). Between the trimmed V and J ends, which lost 6 bases and 0 bases, there was a span of 15 bases. CDR3 length: 15 residues. Germline-derived CDR1 and CDR2 are PRHDT and FYEKMQ (reference sequence). CDR3 sequence reads: CASSLTGRISYEQYF. In DNA, the CDR3 is TGTGCCAGCAGTCTAACGGGGAGAATCTCCTACGAGCAGTACTTC.

This chain connects TRBV19 to TRBJ1-5, with D possibly TRBD1 on 5 matching bases. Germline CDR1 and CDR2: LNHDA and SQIVND (reference sequence). This CDR3 contains 17 residues. Trimming took off 3 bases at V and 4 bases at J, with 19 bases between the two ends. CDR3 DNA sequence: TGTGCCAGTAGTATTATCGAAGGGTTGGGGGGAAATCAGCCCCAGCATTTT. It encodes CASSIIEGLGGNQPQHF.

Worth noting for this clone: At one boundary the junction diverges from the germline segment, which might be a read error. The chain uses TRBV28 and TRBJ2-7; D is unclear. The V gene's germline CDR1 is MDHEN and CDR2 SYDVKM. The CDR3 spans 11 residues. The CDR3: CASSLGPRLDF. The CDR3 DNA is TGTGCCAGCAGCCTCGGACCGCGACTCGACTTC.

This clone has only one observation. J is TRBJ1-1 and V is TRBV11-2; TRBD1 aligns across 7 bases. The germline CDR1 and CDR2 sequences are SGHAT and FQNNGV. The CDR3 length is 16 residues. V lost 3 bases, J lost 1 base, and 8 bases stayed unmatched. The CDR3 sequence is CASSFVGGAGNTEAFF. CDR3 nucleotides: TGTGCCAGCAGCTTCGTAGGGGGCGCAGGGAACACTGAAGCTTTCTTT.

The gene calls are TRBV6-1 and TRBJ2-7; D might be TRBD1 (5 bases). CDR3 length: 14 amino acids. Between the trimmed V and J ends, which lost 5 bases and 2 bases, there was a span of 13 bases. CDR1 MNHNS and CDR2 SASEGT come from the germline V gene. The CDR3 bases are TGTGCCAGCAGTACCAACAGGAATACCTACGAGCAGTACTTC. It specifies CASSTNRNTYEQYF.

The chain carries TRBV30 and TRBJ1-3, with D possibly TRBD1 on 5 matching bases. Trimming pared 5 bases from V and 4 bases from J, leaving 15 bases between. Germline V gene lookup returns CDR1 GTSNPN and CDR2 SVGIG (reference sequence). The length of the CDR3 is 14 residues. This CDR3 reads CAWGTGTLGNTIYF. CDR3 DNA: TGTGCCTGGGGAACCGGGACGCTGGGAAACACCATATATTTT.

This clone has just one count. This chain uses TRBV7-6 with TRBJ2-1; D assignment may be TRBD1 or TRBD2 (5 bases each). Looked up from germline, CDR1 is SGHVS and CDR2 is FNYEAQ. The V gene lost 6 bases and the J gene lost 7 bases, with 16 bases spanning the gap. This CDR3 is built from 14 residues. This CDR3 is CASSLNRDGNEQFF. The CDR3 region has the DNA TGTGCCAGCAGTCTAAACCGGGACGGGAATGAGCAGTTCTTC.

This clone was detected a few times. This chain connects TRBV15 to TRBJ1-5; 8 positions agree with TRBD1. The J segment lost 4 bases and the V segment lost 1 base, leaving 0 bases of the junction unmatched. Germline V lookup: CDR1 LNHNV, CDR2 YYDKDF (reference sequence). The CDR3 contains 14 residues. The CDR3 reads CATSRGQGNQPQHF. The CDR3 region has the DNA TGTGCCACCAGCAGAGGACAGGGGAATCAGCCCCAGCATTTT.

V gene TRBV5-1 combines with J gene TRBJ2-2; D is perhaps TRBD2 (5 bases). The CDR3 extends over 14 amino acids. Trimming stripped 4 bases from V and 4 bases from J, with 11 bases between. Germline assignment: CDR1 SGHRS and CDR2 YFSETQ. CDR3: CASSPQGSTGELFF. CDR3 nucleotide sequence: TGCGCCAGCAGCCCTCAAGGGAGCACCGGGGAGCTGTTTTTT.

V usage is TRBV6-1 and J usage is TRBJ2-7; no clear D. Germline V gene lookup returns CDR1 MNHNS and CDR2 SASEGT. The V end lost 2 bases, the J end lost 0 bases, and 5 bases lay between the germline ends. This CDR3 has 13 residues. The CDR3 DNA follows: TGTGCCAGCAGTGAACAAATCTCCTACGAGCAGTACTTC. This codes for CASSEQISYEQYF.

V gene TRBV4-1 combines with J gene TRBJ2-7; possibly TRBD2 for D (7 bases). V lost 0 bases, J lost 2 bases, and 17 bases lay in between. The length of the CDR3 is 17 residues. Germline CDR1 and CDR2: MGHRA and YSYEKL. CDR3 nucleotides: TGCGCCAGCAGCCAAGATGGGGGGGCCAGGGGCCCCTACGAGCAGTACTTC. Amino acid sequence: CASSQDGGARGPYEQYF.

J is TRBJ2-7 and V is TRBV11-2; perhaps TRBD1 as D (6 bases). V was shortened by 1 base and J by 2 bases, with 9 bases between the two germline ends. The CDR3 length is 14 residues. The germline V gene encodes CDR1 SGHAT and CDR2 FQNNGV. Here the CDR3 DNA reads TGTGCCAGCAGCTTAGGGACAGTAACCTACGAGCAGTACTTC. Amino acids: CASSLGTVTYEQYF.

This sequence joins TRBV28 and TRBJ2-1, with 12 bases identical to TRBD2. V gave up 6 bases and J gave up 7 bases; unmatched junction bases: 10. Germline CDR1 and CDR2: MDHEN and SYDVKM. This CDR3 has 16 amino acids. The CDR3 DNA reads TGTGCCAGCAGGGTCCTACTAGCGGGAGGAAGGAATGAGCAGTTCTTC. Translated: CASRVLLAGGRNEQFF. Full variable domain (remainder filled in from reference TRBV28 and TRBJ2-1): DVKVTQSSRYLVKRTGEKVFLECVQDMDHENMFWYRQDPGLGLRLIYFSYDVKMKEKGDIPEGYSVSREKKERFSLILESASTNQTSMYLCASRVLLAGGRNEQFFGPGTRLTVL.